Listed below are T cell receptor beta chains from one sample, sequenced in a study of shared clonotypes between healthy human individuals. Clones were sequenced by immunoSEQ multiplex PCR, and TCRdb holds only the in-frame ones, with some missing. The sample includes 2 million or so clones, about 94% of them seen just once. Sequenced sample: naive CD8+ T cells sorted from blood. The receptors were gathered from a man between 18 and 29 years old in good health. The CDR3 runs from the conserved cysteine through the conserved F or W. Each record gives: D gene, J gene, clone size, V gene, CDR3 protein, CDR3 DNA. The D gene is left open where the match is weak. Size is omitted from some rows. Given values are once, few, many or a class for expanded clones.

NA,TRBJ2-2,NA,TRBV4-3,CASSQDPEWSTGELFF,TGCGCCAGCAGCCAAGACCCGGAATGGTCTACCGGGGAGCTGTTTTTT
NA,TRBJ2-7,once,TRBV7-9,CASSSPGIGYEQYF,TGTGCCAGCAGCTCACCGGGAATAGGGTACGAGCAGTACTTC
TRBD1,TRBJ2-7,NA,TRBV18,CASSLTGTGGDEQYF,TGTGCCAGCTCACTAACCGGGACAGGGGGCGACGAGCAGTACTTC
NA,TRBJ2-7,NA,TRBV2,CASSGSGTGATYEQYF,TGTGCCAGCAGTGGGTCCGGGACGGGGGCCACCTACGAGCAGTACTTC
NA,TRBJ2-1,NA,TRBV6-5,CASSYSNGAGEQFF,TGTGCCAGCAGTTACTCGAATGGGGCTGGTGAGCAGTTCTTC
NA,TRBJ1-4,NA,TRBV5-5,CASRTQGPALGNEKLFF,TGTGCCAGCAGGACTCAGGGTCCGGCTCTGGGGAATGAAAAACTGTTTTTT
TRBD2,TRBJ2-5,NA,TRBV30,CAWGGRDYPKTQYF,TGTGCCTGGGGCGGGCGGGACTATCCGAAGACCCAGTACTTC
NA,TRBJ2-7,NA,TRBV21-1,CASSPRFGEQYF,TGTGCCAGCAGCCCCCGTTTCGGCGAGCAGTACTTC
TRBD2,TRBJ2-7,NA,TRBV4-1,CASSPFGGASHYEQYF,TGCGCCAGCAGTCCTTTCGGGGGGGCCAGTCATTACGAGCAGTACTTC
NA,TRBJ2-7,NA,TRBV14,CASSELVVYEQYF,TGTGCCAGCAGCGAGCTAGTGGTCTACGAGCAGTACTTC
NA,TRBJ1-2,NA,TRBV7-9,CASSQGGGHYGYTF,TGTGCCAGCAGCCAGGGCGGGGGACACTATGGCTACACCTTC
NA,TRBJ2-3,NA,TRBV5-1,CASSSVGADTQYF,TGCGCCAGCAGCTCCGTAGGGGCAGATACGCAGTATTTT
TRBD1,TRBJ1-4,NA,TRBV30,CAWIDRGLATNEKLFF,TGTGCCTGGATCGACAGGGGGCTTGCAACTAATGAAAAACTGTTTTTT
NA,TRBJ1-1,NA,TRBV27,CASSFLEDTEAFF,TGTGCCAGCAGTTTTCTAGAGGACACTGAAGCTTTCTTT
TRBD1,TRBJ2-7,NA,TRBV5-1,CASTQIGGGYEQYF,TGCGCCAGCACCCAAATAGGGGGCGGTTACGAGCAGTACTTC
NA,TRBJ2-7,NA,TRBV6-5,CASSYSGPESYEQYF,TGTGCCAGCAGTTACTCGGGGCCCGAAAGTTACGAGCAGTACTTC
TRBD2,TRBJ2-3,NA,TRBV5-6,CASSLEASGGGDTQYF,TGTGCCAGCAGCTTGGAAGCTAGCGGGGGTGGGGATACGCAGTATTTT
TRBD1,TRBJ1-5,NA,TRBV2,CASSSTGASYSNQPQHF,TGTGCCAGCAGTTCGACAGGGGCTTCATATAGCAATCAGCCCCAGCATTTT
TRBD1,TRBJ2-2,few,TRBV30,CAWTSAGGAGGELFF,TGTGCCTGGACCAGTGCAGGGGGCGCCGGCGGGGAGCTGTTTTTT
NA,TRBJ1-5,NA,TRBV30,CAWSYPEEGHNQPQHF,TGTGCCTGGAGTTACCCGGAGGAGGGGCACAATCAGCCCCAGCATTTT
NA,TRBJ1-5,once,TRBV7-8,CASSLGGEQPQHF,TGTGCCAGCAGCTTAGGGGGGGAACAGCCCCAGCATTTT
TRBD2,TRBJ2-7,few,TRBV9,CASSVAGGPYEQYF,TGTGCCAGCAGCGTAGCGGGAGGGCCCTACGAGCAGTACTTC
TRBD1,TRBJ1-2,NA,TRBV5-5,CASSLTGTDYGYTF,TGTGCCAGCAGTCTAACCGGGACAGACTATGGCTACACCTTC
NA,TRBJ2-1,NA,TRBV10-1,CASSAVGLDEQFF,TGCGCCAGCAGCGCTGTCGGTTTGGATGAGCAGTTCTTC
TRBD1,TRBJ2-7,NA,TRBV28,CASSYLEGGPEQYF,TGTGCCAGCAGCTACCTAGAAGGGGGCCCCGAGCAGTACTTC
TRBD2,TRBJ2-1,NA,TRBV13,CASSYLAGGYNEQFF,TGTGCCAGCAGCTACCTAGCGGGAGGATACAATGAGCAGTTCTTC
NA,TRBJ2-1,NA,TRBV11-2,CASSPPWESSYNEQFF,TGTGCCAGCAGCCCCCCCTGGGAGAGCTCCTACAATGAGCAGTTCTTC
NA,TRBJ2-7,NA,TRBV13,CASSLAGRVYEQYF,TGTGCCAGCAGCTTAGCCGGCCGGGTCTACGAGCAGTACTTC
NA,TRBJ2-2,once,TRBV30,CAWSSDAGELFF,TGTGCCTGGAGCAGCGATGCCGGGGAGCTGTTTTTT
NA,TRBJ2-1,NA,TRBV27,CASSLLGGNEQFF,TGTGCCAGCAGTTTGCTAGGGGGCAATGAGCAGTTCTTC
NA,TRBJ1-1,NA,TRBV7-3,CASSLTGSNTEAFF,TGTGCCAGCAGCTTAACGGGTTCGAACACTGAAGCTTTCTTT